The 8 T cell receptor beta chains in this list originate from one sample, sequenced in a study of T cells in Graves' hyperthyroidism and ophthalmopathy. What was amplified from RNA transcripts were TCR beta CDR3 regions. Carried out on the TCR CDR3, a first-round RT-PCR used the HTBI primer set. One entry per CDR3 protein, called by TCRdb with MiXCR from the multiplex PCR reads. In the table there are approximately 600,000 distinct CDR3 sequences, more than 11% of which are singletons. Sequencing was done on a sample of blood. The source of these receptors is a woman between 25 and 40 years old with Graves' hyperthyroidism that later progressed to Graves' ophthalmopathy.

The table lists this clonotype with a count of one. The chain recombines TRBV28 with TRBJ2-1; 11 bases map to TRBD2. Germline V gene data show CDR1 as MDHEN and CDR2 as SYDVKM. The CDR3 length is 17 residues. The V segment lost 5 bases and the J segment 2 bases; nucleotides outside the gene matches: 8. CDR3 sequence (DNA): TGTGCCAGCAGTACCCGGGGACTAGCGGAGGCCTACAATGAGCAGTTCTTC. This sequence encodes CASSTRGLAEAYNEQFF.

This clonotype was detected ten times or more. The V gene is TRBV20-1, the J gene TRBJ2-7; D remains unclear. Trimming removed 3 bases at V and 4 bases at J, with 10 bases between. The CDR3 is 12 amino acids. Germline V CDR1 and CDR2: DFQATT, SNEGSKA (reference sequence). The CDR3 sequence is CSASRTEYEQYF. For the CDR3, the DNA is TGCAGTGCTAGCAGGACCGAATACGAGCAGTACTTC.

This clonotype showed up many times. V gene TRBV6-1 combines with J gene TRBJ1-1; 8 nucleotides agree with TRBD1. The CDR3 is made up of 13 amino acids. CDR1 and CDR2 (germline): MNHNS, SASEGT. After removal of 11 bases from V and 3 bases from J, the junction contained 8 bases not matched to a gene. The CDR3 here is CAAQTGEDTEAFF. The CDR3 DNA reads as TGTGCCGCCCAGACAGGGGAGGACACTGAAGCTTTCTTT.

This clonotype occurred many times. CDR3 DNA: TGTGCCAGCACCCGACTAGCGGAGCTGAGCTCCTACAATGAGCAGTTCTTC. Translating gives CASTRLAELSSYNEQFF. The rearrangement joins TRBV28 to TRBJ2-1, with 9 bases matching TRBD2. Trimming removed 7 bases from V and 0 bases from J; junction bases left unmatched: 10. This CDR3 comprises 17 residues. Germline-derived CDR1 and CDR2 are MDHEN and SYDVKM. The full variable domain, with the rest looked up from reference TRBV28 and TRBJ2-1, is DVKVTQSSRYLVKRTGEKVFLECVQDMDHENMFWYRQDPGLGLRLIYFSYDVKMKEKGDIPEGYSVSREKKERFSLILESASTNQTSMYLCASTRLAELSSYNEQFFGPGTRLTVL.

The V call is TRBV7-9, the J call TRBJ2-7; 9 positions match TRBD2. The junction had 9 bases not matched to a gene; V was cut back by 5 bases and J by 7 bases. This CDR3 spans 14 amino acids. The V gene's germline CDR1 is SEHNR and CDR2 FQNEAQ (reference sequence). CDR3 residues: CASSGAGGPGEQYF. DNA for the CDR3: TGTGCCAGCAGCGGGGCGGGAGGGCCTGGAGAGCAGTACTTC.

This clonotype was detected many times. This rearrangement joins TRBV3-1 to TRBJ1-4; D is ambiguous. Germline V gives CDR1 LGHDT, CDR2 YNNKEL (reference sequence). The length of the CDR3 is 16 residues. The V end lost 1 base, the J end lost 3 bases, and 12 bases lay between the germline ends. The CDR3 coding sequence is TGTGCCAGCAGCCAAGCGGCTGGCGGAGCTAATGAAAAACTGTTTTTT. Its translation is CASSQAAGGANEKLFF. Drawing the rest from reference TRBV3-1 and TRBJ1-4, the complete variable domain is DTAVSQTPKYLVTQMGNDKSIKCEQNLGHDTMYWYKQDSKKFLKIMFSYNNKELIINETVPNRFSPKSPDKAHLNLHINSLELGDSAVYFCASSQAAGGANEKLFFGSGTQLSVL.

This clonotype turned up a few times. CDR3 region: CSAPKPGTISGNTIYF. CDR3 nucleotide sequence: TGCAGTGCTCCAAAGCCCGGGACAATCTCTGGAAACACCATATATTTT. V and J are TRBV20-1 and TRBJ1-3, with D perhaps matching TRBD1 (6 bases). V was cut by 5 bases and J by 0 bases, with 17 bases left in between. Per germline, CDR1 DFQATT and CDR2 SNEGSKA (reference sequence). The CDR3 contains 16 residues.

The sample holds many counts of this clonotype. The rearrangement uses TRBV30 and TRBJ2-1; 9 bases map to TRBD2. This CDR3 region has 13 residues. After removal of 4 bases from V and 7 bases from J, the junction contained 5 bases not matched to a gene. Germline V gene data show CDR1 as GTSNPN and CDR2 as SVGIG (reference sequence). The CDR3 bases are TGTGCCTGGAAGGCGGGAGGGCAGAATGAGCAGTTCTTC. It yields the protein CAWKAGGQNEQFF.